One and the same sample provided the 31 T cell receptor beta chains below, sequenced in a study of human T cells and chemical hapten exposure. Each CDR3 protein is one row after TCRdb ran MiXCR on the RACE reads. The sample lists about 340,000 distinct CDR3 sequences; roughly 6.9% were seen once. The time point denotes: patch test 1, 2 weeks after DPC sensitization. Described treatment: therapeutic diphenylcyclopropenone sensitization with weekly scalp DPC. Source: whole blood, taken in connection with sensitization to the hapten diphenylcyclopropenone (DPC). These receptors were collected from a woman younger than 35 with alopecia areata. Some clones in this sample may be carry-over from other donors' samples.

The chain recombines TRBV20-1 with TRBJ2-6; D is unclear. CDR1 and CDR2 (germline): DFQATT, SNEGSKA (reference sequence). The CDR3 consists of 13 residues. The V end lost 3 bases, the J end lost 0 bases, and 3 bases lay between the germline ends. CDR3 region: CSARASGANVLTF. The CDR3 DNA reads as TGCAGTGCTAGGGCCTCTGGGGCCAACGTCCTGACTTTC.

Only one count was recorded for this clonotype. This sequence joins TRBV7-3 and TRBJ1-2, with D possibly matching TRBD1 (6 bases). Germline V lookup: CDR1 SGHTA, CDR2 FQGTGA. Trimming removed 5 bases from V and 4 bases from J, with 14 bases in between. This CDR3 spans 14 amino acids. CDR3 sequence reads: CASSPEPGVYGYTF. The CDR3 nucleotides read TGTGCCAGCAGCCCCGAGCCAGGGGTCTATGGCTACACCTTC.

This chain uses TRBV5-4 with TRBJ2-5, with TRBD1 identical over 7 bases. This CDR3 region has 15 residues. Germline-derived CDR1 and CDR2 are SGHNT and YYREEE (reference sequence). After removal of 1 base from V and 6 bases from J, the junction contained 9 bases not matched to a gene. In nucleotides, the CDR3 is TGTGCCAGCAGCTTGTGGACAGGTCTGGGAAAGACCCAGTACTTC. Protein: CASSLWTGLGKTQYF.

The rearrangement uses TRBV20-1 and TRBJ2-7; 10 nucleotides agree with TRBD2. CDR1 and CDR2 (germline): DFQATT, SNEGSKA (reference sequence). Trimming cost V 3 bases and J 6 bases; bases outside gene matches: 5. The CDR3 is 13 amino acids. DNA of the CDR3: TGCAGTGCTAGGGGGACTAGCGAGGGCGAGCAGTACTTC. Its protein is CSARGTSEGEQYF.

This clonotype was observed at least ten times. V gene TRBV12-3 or TRBV12-4 combines with J gene TRBJ2-3; 7 nucleotides align to TRBD1. J was trimmed by 6 bases and V by 8 bases; bases with no gene match: 11. This CDR3 has 14 residues. CDR3 loop: CASEWAGRGDTQYF. The CDR3 nucleotides read TGTGCCAGCGAATGGGCAGGCAGGGGGGATACGCAGTATTTT.

This clonotype was observed at least ten times. The chain is built from TRBV9 and TRBJ2-2; weak D call: TRBD1 (5 bases). In germline, CDR1 is SGDLS, CDR2 YYNGEE. The CDR3 runs 16 residues. V was clipped by 3 bases and J by 3 bases, with 15 bases between them. CDR3 amino acids: CASSGRVGRDTGELFF. The CDR3 DNA sequence: TGTGCCAGCAGCGGACGGGTGGGCAGGGACACCGGGGAGCTGTTTTTT.

This clonotype was found many times. The chain carries TRBV5-1 and TRBJ2-5, with D uncertain. The germline V and J ends were trimmed by 2 bases and 4 bases, with 3 bases remaining between them. The CDR3 length is 11 residues. CDR1 is SGHRS and CDR2 is YFSETQ in the germline V gene. The CDR3 nucleotides read TGCGCCAGCAGCTTAACAGAGACCCAGTACTTC. Protein product: CASSLTETQYF.

This clonotype appeared many times. The genes are TRBV6-5 and TRBJ2-7, with D hard to call. The CDR3 runs 11 residues. The V end lost 0 bases, the J end lost 6 bases, and 3 bases lay between the germline ends. Germline V lookup: CDR1 MNHEY, CDR2 SVGAGI. The CDR3 region has the DNA TGTGCCAGCAGTTACTCGGGCGAGCAGTACTTC. It yields the protein CASSYSGEQYF.

The sample holds a few counts of this clonotype. The J gene is TRBJ2-5, the V gene TRBV7-2; possible D gene TRBD2, 6 bases. The CDR3 is made up of 15 amino acids. With 5 bases removed from V and 5 bases from J, the gap between germline ends came to 18 bases. The germline gives CDR1 SGHTA, CDR2 FQGNSA. The CDR3: CASSPRGAGRETQYF. The CDR3 coding sequence is TGTGCCAGCAGCCCGAGAGGGGCAGGGAGGGAGACCCAGTACTTC.

This clonotype occurred many times. V gene TRBV6-4 combines with J gene TRBJ2-3; no reliable D call. V dropped 0 bases and J dropped 0 bases, with 4 bases sitting between them. The CDR3 contains 14 residues. Germline V gene lookup returns CDR1 MRHNA and CDR2 SNTAGT. The CDR3 region is CASSDSDSTDTQYF. In DNA form, the CDR3 reads TGTGCCAGCAGTGACTCGGACAGCACAGATACGCAGTATTTT.

In this sample, this clonotype turned up a few times. This chain connects TRBV5-1 to TRBJ2-7; 12 bases align to TRBD1. V was clipped by 2 bases and J by 3 bases; unmatched bases: 9. CDR1 and CDR2 (germline): SGHRS, YFSETQ. There are 17 residues in the CDR3. CDR3 coding DNA: TGCGCCAGCAGCTTTCCGGGACAGGGGGCAAAGGGCTACGAGCAGTACTTC. It encodes CASSFPGQGAKGYEQYF. Filled out from reference TRBV5-1 and TRBJ2-7, the complete variable domain reads KAGVTQTPRYLIKTRGQQVTLSCSPISGHRSVSWYQQTPGQGLQFLFEYFSETQRNKGNFPGRFSGRQFSNSRSEMNVSTLELGDSALYLCASSFPGQGAKGYEQYFGPGTRLTVT.

This clonotype was seen only a few times. The chain has TRBV6-5 and TRBJ2-7; D unresolved. Trimming cost V 2 bases and J 0 bases, with 14 bases left between them. The length of the CDR3 is 16 residues. CDR1 and CDR2 (germline): MNHEY, SVGAGI. CDR3 sequence (DNA): TGTGCCAGCAGTTACATCGACGGCCCAAACTCCTACGAGCAGTACTTC. It yields the protein CASSYIDGPNSYEQYF.

The chain links TRBV18 to TRBJ1-2, with D unresolved. Germline values: CDR1 KGHSH, CDR2 LQKENI. The CDR3 has 13 amino acids. Trimming took 4 bases from V and 1 from J, leaving 7 bases between them. The CDR3 loop is CASSRELNYGYTF. CDR3 DNA sequence: TGTGCCAGCTCACGGGAGCTTAACTATGGCTACACCTTC.

In this sample, this clonotype turned up a few times. The gene calls are TRBV20-1 and TRBJ2-3; possible D gene TRBD2, 7 bases. Trimming left V 0 bases short and J 2 bases short, with 18 bases between. The germline gives CDR1 DFQATT, CDR2 SNEGSKA (reference sequence). The CDR3 extends over 17 amino acids. The chain's CDR3 is CSAREVGGGVDTDTQYF. The DNA of the CDR3 is TGCAGTGCTAGAGAGGTTGGGGGGGGCGTTGACACAGATACGCAGTATTTT.

The V call is TRBV6-6, the J call TRBJ2-5, with D possibly TRBD1 on 6 matching bases. Trimming stripped 3 bases from V and 2 bases from J, with 13 bases between. Germline V gene sequence: CDR1 MNHNY, CDR2 SVGAGI (reference sequence). CDR3 length: 15 residues. The CDR3 loop reads CASSYGDTGQETQYF. The DNA of the CDR3 is TGTGCCAGCAGTTATGGGGACACCGGTCAAGAGACCCAGTACTTC.

This clonotype has a count of ten or more. The chain uses TRBV28 and TRBJ2-4; D is unresolved. Germline CDR1 and CDR2: MDHEN and SYDVKM. Trimming removed 6 bases from V and 0 bases from J, with 12 bases in between. CDR3 length: 15 residues. CDR3 protein: CASSDTKVAKNIQYF. The CDR3 DNA is TGTGCCAGCAGCGATACCAAAGTAGCCAAAAACATTCAGTACTTC.

The V call is TRBV28, the J call TRBJ2-2, with D possibly being TRBD2 (6 bases). This CDR3 is built from 16 residues. CDR1 is MDHEN and CDR2 is SYDVKM in the germline V gene. V was trimmed by 4 bases and J by 4 bases, leaving 16 bases between them. The CDR3 here is CASSSGTHGRTGELFF. The CDR3 DNA reads as TGTGCCAGCAGTTCCGGGACTCACGGTCGCACCGGGGAGCTGTTTTTT.

V usage is TRBV5-4 and J usage is TRBJ1-4; no firm D call. With 4 bases removed from V and 8 bases from J, the gap between germline ends came to 15 bases. Per germline, CDR1 SGHNT and CDR2 YYREEE (reference sequence). The CDR3 consists of 14 residues. CDR3 amino acids: CASSGAPQGEKLFF. Here the CDR3 DNA reads TGTGCCAGCAGCGGTGCCCCTCAAGGCGAAAAACTGTTTTTT.

The rearrangement uses TRBV6-6 and TRBJ1-6; a possible D gene is TRBD1 (6 bases). The CDR3 extends over 14 amino acids. Germline values: CDR1 MNHNY, CDR2 SVGAGI (reference sequence). The V gene lost 5 bases and the J gene lost 10 bases, with 15 bases spanning the gap. CDR3: CASSTWVGGSPLHF. In DNA, the CDR3 is TGTGCCAGCAGTACATGGGTGGGGGGCTCACCCCTCCACTTT.

This clonotype has ten or more counts. The rearrangement uses TRBV11-2 and TRBJ2-5; 7 bases match TRBD2. This CDR3 is 15 amino acids long. Trimming at V came to 0 bases and at J to 4 bases, leaving 5 bases not matched to a gene. The germline gives CDR1 SGHAT, CDR2 FQNNGV. The CDR3 DNA reads TGTGCCAGCAGCTTAGATCGCGGGGGTACAGAGACCCAGTACTTC. Protein: CASSLDRGGTETQYF.

The V and J genes are TRBV6-5 and TRBJ1-4; no firm D call. Trimming removed 0 bases at V and 0 bases at J, with 14 bases between. CDR3 length: 18 residues. Germline-derived CDR1 and CDR2 are MNHEY and SVGAGI. The CDR3 bases are TGTGCCAGCAGTTACTCGTTGTGGACCTCAACAACTAATGAAAAACTGTTTTTT. Protein sequence: CASSYSLWTSTTNEKLFF.

This clonotype was detected ten times or more. The chain couples TRBV7-9 to TRBJ1-2, with D unresolved. Trimming stripped 3 bases from V and 3 bases from J, with 11 bases between. The CDR3 contains 14 residues. Germline-derived CDR1 and CDR2 are SEHNR and FQNEAQ (reference sequence). Here the CDR3 reads CASSFPELYYGYTF. The DNA for the CDR3 is TGTGCCAGCAGCTTTCCTGAGTTATACTATGGCTACACCTTC.

In its sample, this clonotype was seen many times. V is TRBV18 and J is TRBJ1-4; tentative D call: TRBD1 (5 bases). Per germline, CDR1 KGHSH and CDR2 LQKENI. V was clipped by 3 bases and J by 8 bases, with 16 bases between them. The CDR3 is 15 residues long. This CDR3 reads CASSPNTGSDEKLFF. Here the CDR3 DNA reads TGTGCCAGCTCACCGAATACAGGATCCGACGAAAAACTGTTTTTT.

This clonotype came up a few times. This chain joins TRBV27 and TRBJ1-6; a possible D gene is TRBD1 (6 bases). The length of the CDR3 is 16 residues. CDR1 MNHEY and CDR2 SMNVEV come from the germline V gene (reference sequence). V dropped 4 bases and J dropped 5 bases, with 15 bases sitting between them. This chain's CDR3 is CASSSGTLVDNSPLHF. DNA for the CDR3: TGTGCCAGCAGTTCAGGGACACTGGTCGATAATTCACCCCTCCACTTT.

The rearrangement links TRBV5-1 to TRBJ2-3; no definite D call. The germline CDR1 and CDR2 sequences are SGHRS and YFSETQ. This CDR3 has 14 amino acids. V dropped 7 bases and J dropped 0 bases, with 12 bases sitting between them. CDR3 sequence: CASGVYYSTDTQYF. DNA for the CDR3: TGCGCCAGCGGGGTCTATTATAGCACAGATACGCAGTATTTT.

This clonotype has only a few counts. V usage is TRBV12-5 and J usage is TRBJ1-4; perhaps TRBD1 as D (5 bases). The V gene's germline CDR1 is LGHNT and CDR2 FRNRAP. The CDR3 has 13 residues. Between the trimmed V and J ends, which lost 0 bases and 6 bases, there was a span of 5 bases. The CDR3 nucleotides are TGTGCTAGTGGTTTGGTGACAGATGAAAAACTGTTTTTT. Translating gives CASGLVTDEKLFF.

The rearrangement joins TRBV12-3 or TRBV12-4 to TRBJ1-4; no firm D call. The CDR3 spans 16 residues. Trimming cost V 5 bases and J 0 bases, with 13 bases left between them. The chain's CDR3 is CASSLDGVATNEKLFF. DNA for the CDR3: TGTGCCAGCAGTCTGGACGGAGTTGCAACTAATGAAAAACTGTTTTTT.

This clonotype was detected ten times or more. J is TRBJ1-4 and V is TRBV6-5; TRBD1 matches at 7 bases. The CDR3 length is 15 residues. The J segment lost 9 bases and the V segment lost 0 bases, leaving 7 bases of the junction unmatched. Germline CDR1 MNHEY, CDR2 SVGAGI. The CDR3 region has the DNA TGTGCCAGCAGTTACTCTAGGGGGCATGCGAAAAAACTGTTTTTT. It yields the protein CASSYSRGHAKKLFF.

The chain uses TRBV5-4 and TRBJ2-7; TRBD1 might be the D (6 bases). Germline values: CDR1 SGHNT, CDR2 YYREEE (reference sequence). The CDR3 totals 14 residues. V was shortened by 4 bases and J by 6 bases, with 17 bases between the two germline ends. CDR3: CASSPRQGTCEQYF. Written as DNA, the CDR3 is TGTGCCAGCAGCCCCCGGCAGGGGACCTGCGAGCAGTACTTC.

At least ten counts were recorded for this clonotype. This chain links TRBV12-3 or TRBV12-4 with TRBJ1-1; D gene uncertain. The germline V and J ends were trimmed by 3 bases and 6 bases, with 2 bases remaining between them. The CDR3 covers 10 residues. The CDR3 is CASSFPEAFF. The CDR3 DNA reads TGTGCCAGCAGTTTCCCTGAAGCTTTCTTT.

This clonotype was found many times. V and J are TRBV20-1 and TRBJ2-3; 11 positions match TRBD2. This CDR3 has 15 amino acids. Trimming at V came to 3 bases and at J to 4 bases, leaving 6 bases not matched to a gene. Germline assignment: CDR1 DFQATT and CDR2 SNEGSKA (reference sequence). The CDR3 DNA is TGCAGTGCTAGTTTAGCGGGGGGGCCGGCAGATACGCAGTATTTT. It specifies CSASLAGGPADTQYF.